This T cell receptor beta chain was observed in a study of blood T cell repertoires in COVID-19. Overall study: Spain, Italy and the United States supplied samples that represented acute and convalescent COVID-19.

Germline V gives CDR1 SEHNR, CDR2 FQNEAQ (reference sequence). Trimming took 2 bases from V and 2 from J; bases not matched to a gene: 9. The CDR3 has 17 residues. Sequenced by immunoSEQ multiplex PCR; TCRdb stores in-frame clones only, minus some. The profile shows roughly 160,000 clones, approximately 82% of them singletons. The chain recombines TRBV7-9 with TRBJ1-2; 9 nucleotides line up with TRBD1. Source material: peripheral blood. The TCR was taken from a woman older than 75 with active or convalescent COVID-19. The CDR3 reads CASSLPLQGARNYGYTF. The DNA of the CDR3 is TGTGCCAGCAGCTTACCGCTACAGGGGGCCAGAAACTATGGCTACACCTTC.